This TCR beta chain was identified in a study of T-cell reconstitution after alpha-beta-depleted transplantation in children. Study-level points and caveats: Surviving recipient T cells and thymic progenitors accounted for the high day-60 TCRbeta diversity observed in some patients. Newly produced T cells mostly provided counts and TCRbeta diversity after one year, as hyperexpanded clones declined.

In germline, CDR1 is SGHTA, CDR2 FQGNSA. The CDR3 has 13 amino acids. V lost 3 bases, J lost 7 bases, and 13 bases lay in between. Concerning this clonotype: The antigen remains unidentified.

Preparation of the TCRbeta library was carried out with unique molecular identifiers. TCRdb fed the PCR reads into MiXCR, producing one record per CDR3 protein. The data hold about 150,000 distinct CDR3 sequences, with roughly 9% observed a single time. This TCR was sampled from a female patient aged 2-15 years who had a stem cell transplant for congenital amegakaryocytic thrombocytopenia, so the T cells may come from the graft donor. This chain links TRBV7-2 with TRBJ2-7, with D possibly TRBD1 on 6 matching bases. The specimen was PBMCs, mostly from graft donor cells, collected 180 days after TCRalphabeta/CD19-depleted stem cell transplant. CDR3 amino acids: CASSLLGAGEQYF. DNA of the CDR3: TGTGCCAGCAGCTTGTTGGGGGCGGGTGAGCAGTACTTC.